A single sample gave rise to the 25 T cell receptor beta chains below, sequenced in a study of response to subunit inactivated influenza vaccine. From the RT-PCR reads, TCRdb called clonotypes with MiXCR, one entry per CDR3 protein. The data hold about 540,000 distinct CDR3 sequences, with approximately 22% observed a single time. These same records also appear under a second study, on T cells expressing NK-cell markers. Turning to that study: Synthesis of TCR beta cDNA relied on 5'RACE template switching carrying UMIs.

Sequenced here: CD4+ T cells sorted from PBMCs, sampled roughly 12 days after vaccination. The source is a man over 45 who received an inactivated influenza vaccine.

This clonotype was seen a handful of times. The J gene is TRBJ2-1, the V gene TRBV5-6; 14 bases line up with TRBD2. The CDR3 is 16 amino acids. CDR1 and CDR2 from the germline V gene are SGHDT and YYEEEE. The J segment lost 8 bases and the V segment lost 3 bases, leaving 7 bases of the junction unmatched. The DNA for the CDR3 is TGTGCCAGCAGCTCGACTAGCGGGGGGGCGATTCATGAGCAGTTCTTC. It yields the protein CASSSTSGGAIHEQFF.

This clonotype has only a few counts. The chain couples TRBV18 to TRBJ2-3, with 8 bases that match TRBD2. The CDR3 extends over 16 amino acids. Trimming cost V 3 bases and J 3 bases; bases outside gene matches: 8. Germline V gives CDR1 KGHSH, CDR2 LQKENI. CDR3 protein: CASSPFGTSLTDTQYF. The CDR3 bases are TGTGCCAGCTCACCCTTCGGGACTAGTTTGACAGATACGCAGTATTTT.

This clonotype was seen a single time. The chain recombines TRBV18 with TRBJ2-1; D remains unclear. This CDR3 contains 13 residues. Germline CDR1 and CDR2: KGHSH and LQKENI. Trimming took 0 bases from V and 8 from J, leaving 8 bases between them. The CDR3 DNA reads as TGTGCCAGCTCACCACCGACCGTGGATGAGCAGTTCTTC. The encoded protein is CASSPPTVDEQFF.

The chain joins TRBV28 to TRBJ2-5; 8 positions match TRBD2. The CDR3 consists of 15 residues. V was clipped by 3 bases and J by 1 base; unmatched bases: 4. In germline, CDR1 is MDHEN, CDR2 SYDVKM. The CDR3: CASSFRGGRQETQYF. CDR3 in DNA: TGTGCCAGCAGTTTTCGGGGGGGTCGCCAAGAGACCCAGTACTTC.

To note about this clonotype: The junction and the germline gene differ at one end; a read error may be behind it. CDR3 in DNA: TGCGCCAGCAGGTCGACCTATAATTCATCCCTCCACTTT. Protein product: CASRSTYNSSLHF. The rearrangement joins TRBV5-1 to TRBJ1-6; D not resolved. CDR3 length: 13 residues. Looked up from germline, CDR1 is SGHRS and CDR2 is YFSETQ.

CDR3 coding DNA: TGCGCCAGCAGCCAAGAATGGTTACAGAACTATGGCTACACCTTC. It encodes CASSQEWLQNYGYTF. The chain has TRBV4-3 and TRBJ1-2; D is uncertain. Trimming took 0 bases from V and 2 from J, leaving 10 bases between them. The CDR3 runs 15 residues. CDR1 and CDR2 (germline): LGHNA, YSLEER.

V and J are TRBV14 and TRBJ2-4, with D possibly being TRBD1 or TRBD2 (5 bases each). The CDR3 consists of 15 residues. The germline V gene encodes CDR1 SGHDN and CDR2 FVKESK. V was trimmed by 5 bases and J by 1 base, leaving 12 bases between them. The chain's CDR3 is CASSTLGAAKNIQYF. The CDR3 nucleotides are TGTGCCAGCAGCACCCTCGGGGCTGCCAAAAACATTCAGTACTTC.

A word on this clonotype: A junction boundary mismatches the germline segment, possibly from a read error. The chain is built from TRBV5-1 and TRBJ2-7; the D is unclear. Per germline, CDR1 SGHRS and CDR2 YFSETQ. This CDR3 spans 11 amino acids. The CDR3: CASSLDGEQYF. In nucleotides, the CDR3 is TGTGCCAGCAGCTTAGACGGGGAGCAGTACTTC. Using reference TRBV5-1 and TRBJ2-7 for the parts outside the CDR3, the full variable domain is KAGVTQTPRYLIKTRGQQVTLSCSPISGHRSVSWYQQTPGQGLQFLFEYFSETQRNKGNFPGRFSGRQFSNSRSEMNVSTLELGDSALYLCASSLDGEQYFGPGTRLTVT.

J is TRBJ2-5 and V is TRBV6-6; D could derive from TRBD1 or TRBD2 (5 bases each). Trimming shortened V by 5 bases and J by 5 bases, and 9 bases separated the two germline ends. CDR3 length: 12 amino acids. Germline lookup yields CDR1 MNHNY and CDR2 SVGAGI (reference sequence). CDR3 coding DNA: TGTGCCAGCAGTCCGTGGGGGGAGACCCAGTACTTC. Translated: CASSPWGETQYF.

The V call is TRBV5-5, the J call TRBJ2-5; 8 bases are a match to TRBD2. The germline V gene has CDR1 SGHKS and CDR2 YYEKEE (reference sequence). Trimming at V came to 4 bases and at J to 3 bases, leaving 5 bases not matched to a gene. The CDR3 sequence is 14 residues long. The CDR3 DNA reads TGTGCCAGCAGCGTAGCGGGGTCAAAAGAGACCCAGTACTTC. Translation gives CASSVAGSKETQYF.

V and J are TRBV11-2 and TRBJ2-5; TRBD1 might be the D (5 bases). The CDR3 extends over 18 amino acids. Trimming removed 2 bases at V and 0 bases at J, with 19 bases between. Looked up from germline, CDR1 is SGHAT and CDR2 is FQNNGV. CDR3 region: CASSLSLGVGSNQETQYF. In DNA, the CDR3 is TGTGCCAGCAGCTTATCCTTAGGGGTGGGCAGTAACCAAGAGACCCAGTACTTC.

The rearrangement uses TRBV20-1 and TRBJ2-7, with D tentatively TRBD1 (6 bases). With 1 base removed from V and 0 bases from J, the gap between germline ends came to 22 bases. Germline V CDR1 and CDR2: DFQATT, SNEGSKA (reference sequence). The CDR3 spans 18 residues. CDR3 amino acids: CSARGQKSGTSLSYEQYF. Written as DNA, the CDR3 is TGCAGTGCTAGAGGCCAAAAGTCCGGGACATCACTCTCCTACGAGCAGTACTTC.

This clonotype has a handful of counts. The junction does not match germline at one end; this may be a read error. The chain is built from TRBV20-1 and TRBJ2-3; D tentatively reads TRBD1 or TRBD2 (7 bases each). The CDR3 sequence is 16 residues long. Germline V gene lookup returns CDR1 DFQATT and CDR2 SNEGSKA (reference sequence). CDR3 protein: CSAYPSGQGGTYTQYF. As DNA, the CDR3 is TGCAGTGCGTATCCTAGCGGCCAGGGGGGCACATATACGCAGTATTTT.

The rearrangement uses TRBV6-5 and TRBJ2-7, with 8 bases fitting TRBD1. Germline V lookup: CDR1 MNHEY, CDR2 SVGAGI. Trimming cost V 2 bases and J 3 bases; bases outside gene matches: 12. There are 17 residues in the CDR3. The CDR3 spells CASSYVFPRGPDYEQYF. The CDR3 DNA follows: TGTGCCAGCAGTTACGTTTTTCCCAGGGGGCCGGACTACGAGCAGTACTTC.

The CDR3 bases are TGTGCCAGCCGGGAAGGGGAATTTGGGGGATACGAGCAGTACTTC. Translating gives CASREGEFGGYEQYF. The chain is built from TRBV6-1 and TRBJ2-7, with D tentatively TRBD1 or TRBD2 (5 bases each). The CDR3 contains 15 residues. Germline CDR1 MNHNS, CDR2 SASEGT. V gave up 8 bases and J gave up 4 bases, with 21 bases separating them.

The V call is TRBV20-1, the J call TRBJ2-7; 9 bases fit TRBD1. Germline CDR1 and CDR2: DFQATT and SNEGSKA (reference sequence). The CDR3 has 14 amino acids. V was clipped by 3 bases and J by 4 bases; unmatched bases: 7. CDR3 nucleotide sequence: TGCAGTGCTAGTAAGACAGGGGGAACTTACGAGCAGTACTTC. The encoded protein is CSASKTGGTYEQYF.

The CDR3 loop is CSASILPDEKLFF. CDR3 DNA: TGCAGTGCTAGTATATTGCCGGATGAAAAACTGTTTTTT. The rearrangement uses TRBV20-1 and TRBJ1-4; D remains unclear. This CDR3 spans 13 amino acids. V lost 3 bases to trimming and J lost 6 bases, with 11 bases between them. CDR1 and CDR2 from the germline V gene are DFQATT and SNEGSKA (reference sequence).

In this sample, this clonotype turned up a few times. The chain employs TRBV5-1 and TRBJ2-1; D ambiguous. The V gene lost 2 bases and the J gene lost 4 bases, with 10 bases spanning the gap. This CDR3 region has 14 residues. Germline assignment: CDR1 SGHRS and CDR2 YFSETQ. The CDR3 DNA follows: TGCGCCAGCAGCTTACCTAGAGGATACAATGAGCAGTTCTTC. It encodes CASSLPRGYNEQFF.

The chain has TRBV28 and TRBJ2-1; TRBD1 matches 9 bases. Germline V gene sequence: CDR1 MDHEN, CDR2 SYDVKM. The CDR3 spans 19 residues. V shed 6 bases and J 0 bases; nucleotides not matched to a gene: 15. CDR3 nucleotide sequence: TGTGCCAGCAGCAAATACCGGGACAGGGCGGGAAGCTCCTACAATGAGCAGTTCTTC. Translated: CASSKYRDRAGSSYNEQFF.

The chain has TRBV28 and TRBJ1-3, with 8 bases aligning to TRBD1. J lost 3 bases, V lost 7 bases, and 8 bases had no gene match. The CDR3 covers 15 residues. Germline assignment: CDR1 MDHEN and CDR2 SYDVKM. The CDR3: CASISGQGNGNTIYF. For the CDR3, the DNA is TGTGCCAGCATTTCCGGACAGGGTAATGGAAACACCATATATTTT. Combining the CDR3 with reference TRBV28 and TRBJ1-3 gives the whole variable domain DVKVTQSSRYLVKRTGEKVFLECVQDMDHENMFWYRQDPGLGLRLIYFSYDVKMKEKGDIPEGYSVSREKKERFSLILESASTNQTSMYLCASISGQGNGNTIYFGEGSWLTVV.

V is TRBV29-1 and J is TRBJ2-2, with D unresolved. The CDR3 contains 11 residues. Trimming took off 8 bases at V and 4 bases at J, with 8 bases between the two ends. Germline CDR1 and CDR2: SQVTM and ANQGSEA. The CDR3 coding sequence is TGCAGCATTAGTTCCACCGGGGAGCTGTTTTTT. Protein product: CSISSTGELFF.

This clonotype has ten or more counts. The chain employs TRBV9 and TRBJ2-2; D is unresolved. Deletions cut 6 bases from V and 5 bases from J, with 11 bases between. The CDR3 is made up of 13 amino acids. CDR1 is SGDLS, CDR2 YYNGEE, per germline. Here the CDR3 reads CASTGVRTGELFF. DNA of the CDR3: TGTGCCAGCACTGGGGTTCGGACCGGGGAGCTGTTTTTT.

In its sample, this clonotype was seen a few times. The chain has TRBV5-5 and TRBJ1-2, with D uncertain. Germline V lookup: CDR1 SGHKS, CDR2 YYEKEE (reference sequence). Trimming pared 5 bases from V and 3 bases from J, leaving 8 bases between. This CDR3 comprises 12 residues. As DNA, the CDR3 is TGTGCCAGCAGTGAGGAGGACTATGGCTACACCTTC. Its protein product is CASSEEDYGYTF.

This clonotype was observed many times. The rearrangement links TRBV7-3 to TRBJ2-2; D not certain. Trimming removed 3 bases at V and 3 bases at J, with 5 bases between. The CDR3 is 13 residues long. Germline V lookup: CDR1 SGHTA, CDR2 FQGTGA. CDR3 amino acids: CASSLLDTGELFF. The DNA for the CDR3 is TGTGCCAGCAGCTTGCTTGACACCGGGGAGCTGTTTTTT. The full variable domain, in which reference TRBV7-3 and TRBJ2-2 provide the parts outside the CDR3, is GAGVSQTPSNKVTEKGKYVELRCDPISGHTALYWYRQSLGQGPEFLIYFQGTGAADDSGLPNDRFFAVRPEGSVSTLKIQRTERGDSAVYLCASSLLDTGELFFGEGSRLTVL.

In this sample, this clonotype turned up a few times. The gene calls are TRBV13 and TRBJ2-7; D may be TRBD1 or TRBD2 (5 bases each). The CDR3 consists of 14 residues. Germline V CDR1 and CDR2: PRHDT, FYEKMQ (reference sequence). V was cut by 4 bases and J by 1 base, with 11 bases left in between. Here the CDR3 DNA reads TGTGCCAGCAGCTACCGGGACGGATCCTACGAGCAGTACTTC. Amino acid sequence: CASSYRDGSYEQYF.